This TCR beta chain was observed in a study of blood T cell repertoires in COVID-19. Looking at the study overall: Some COVID-19 samples were acute and others convalescent; all came from the United States, Italy and Spain. PBMCs, B-cell-depleted T cells, or T cells were the source of the cDNA or gDNA that made up the material.

The CDR3 loop spans 15 amino acids. V lost 1 base and J lost 1, with 10 bases in between. Germline V gene lookup returns CDR1 SGHVS and CDR2 FQNEAQ. As handled by the study authors: Reference gene primer amplification gave nucleated cell count estimates. Produced via immunoSEQ multiplex PCR; TCRdb's table is partial and in-frame only. The DNA was the basis for D and trimming; V, J and clone size are from that table. The table has over 100,000 clones, roughly 69% seen once. The sequenced material came from peripheral blood. This sequence was found in a woman aged 65 to 85 with acute or convalescent COVID-19. The V call is TRBV7-8, the J call TRBJ1-1; perhaps TRBD1 as D (6 bases). CDR3 residues: CASSLGAGANTEAFF. Here the CDR3 DNA reads TGTGCCAGCAGCTTAGGGGCAGGGGCGAACACTGAAGCTTTCTTT.